The source of this T cell receptor (beta chain) is a study of identical twins. Study conclusions and caveats: The authors noted that invariant MAIT and iNKT cells could partly confound zero-insertion analyses. There was more out-of-frame TCR alpha sharing in monozygotic twins than models estimated.

A template switching step contributed a universal primer site, while unique molecular identifiers were present in the cDNA. Using its own MiXCR run on the 5' RACE reads, TCRdb lists one record per CDR3 protein. The table has some 660,000 distinct CDR3 sequences, approximately 9% seen once. With respect to this clonotype: Its antigen remains unknown. One end of the junction is discordant with germline, which a read error may explain.

In germline, CDR1 is WSHSY, CDR2 SAAADI. The CDR3 spans 15 residues. This sample was also put to use in a study of yellow fever vaccine responses in identical twins.

The sequenced sample was PBMCs. This receptor was obtained from a woman aged 18-29 years in good health. The chain is built from TRBV10-2 and TRBJ2-7; D call uncertain. In DNA, the CDR3 is TGCGCCTGCAGTGATGGTATAGCCGTAACCTACGAGCAGTACTTC. This gives the protein CACSDGIAVTYEQYF.